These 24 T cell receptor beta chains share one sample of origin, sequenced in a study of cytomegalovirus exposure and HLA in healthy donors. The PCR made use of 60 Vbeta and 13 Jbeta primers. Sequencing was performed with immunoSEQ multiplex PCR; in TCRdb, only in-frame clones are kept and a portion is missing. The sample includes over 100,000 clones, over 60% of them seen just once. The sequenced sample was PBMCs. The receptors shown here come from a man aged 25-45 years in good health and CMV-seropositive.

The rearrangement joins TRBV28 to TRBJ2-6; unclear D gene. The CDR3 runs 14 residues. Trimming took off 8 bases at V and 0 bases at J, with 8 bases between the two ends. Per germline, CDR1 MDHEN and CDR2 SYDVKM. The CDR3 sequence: CASRSPSGANVLTF. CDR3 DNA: TGTGCCAGCCGGAGTCCCTCTGGGGCCAACGTCCTGACTTTC.

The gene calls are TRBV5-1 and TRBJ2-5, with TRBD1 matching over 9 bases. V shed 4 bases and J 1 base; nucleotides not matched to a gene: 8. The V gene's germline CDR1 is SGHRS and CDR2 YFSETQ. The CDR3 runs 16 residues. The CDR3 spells CASSLGTGRFQETQYF. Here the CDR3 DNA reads TGCGCCAGCAGCCTCGGGACAGGGAGGTTCCAAGAGACCCAGTACTTC.

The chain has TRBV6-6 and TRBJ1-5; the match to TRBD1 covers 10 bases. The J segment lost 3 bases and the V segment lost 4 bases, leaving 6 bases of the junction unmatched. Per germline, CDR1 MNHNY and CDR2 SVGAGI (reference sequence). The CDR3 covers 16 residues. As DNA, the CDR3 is TGTGCCAGCAGTTCCGGGACAGGGGTCCCCAATCAGCCCCAGCATTTT. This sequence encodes CASSSGTGVPNQPQHF.

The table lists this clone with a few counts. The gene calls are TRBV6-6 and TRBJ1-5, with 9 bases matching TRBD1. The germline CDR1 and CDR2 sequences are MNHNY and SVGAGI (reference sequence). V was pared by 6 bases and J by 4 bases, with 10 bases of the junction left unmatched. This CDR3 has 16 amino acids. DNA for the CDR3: TGTGCCAGCAGCATCCTGGGACAGGGAGGTAATCAGCCCCAGCATTTT. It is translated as CASSILGQGGNQPQHF.

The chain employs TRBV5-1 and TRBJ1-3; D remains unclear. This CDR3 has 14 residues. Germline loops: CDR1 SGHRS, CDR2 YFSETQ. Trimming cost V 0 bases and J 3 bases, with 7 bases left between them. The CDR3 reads CASSLGALGNTIYF. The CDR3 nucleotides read TGCGCCAGCAGCTTGGGGGCGCTTGGAAACACCATATATTTT.

CDR3: CASSWGTALAGELFF. DNA of the CDR3: TGTGCCAGCAGCTGGGGGACAGCCCTAGCCGGGGAGCTGTTTTTT. This chain links TRBV7-9 with TRBJ2-2; the match to TRBD1 covers 7 bases. The length of the CDR3 is 15 residues. J gave up 6 bases and V 4 bases, and 8 bases lay outside the gene matches. Germline-derived CDR1 and CDR2 are SEHNR and FQNEAQ (reference sequence).

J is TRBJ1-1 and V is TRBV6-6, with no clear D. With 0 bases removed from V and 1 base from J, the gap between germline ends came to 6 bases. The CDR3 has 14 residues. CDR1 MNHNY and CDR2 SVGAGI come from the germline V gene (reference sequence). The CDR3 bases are TGTGCCAGCAGTTACTCGTCAGAGAACACTGAAGCTTTCTTT. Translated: CASSYSSENTEAFF.

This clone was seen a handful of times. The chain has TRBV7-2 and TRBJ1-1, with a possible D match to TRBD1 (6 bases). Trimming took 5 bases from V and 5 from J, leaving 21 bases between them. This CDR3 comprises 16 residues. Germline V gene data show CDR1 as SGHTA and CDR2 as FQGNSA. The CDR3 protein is CASSAGVWVLGTEAFF. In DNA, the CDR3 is TGTGCCAGCAGCGCAGGGGTATGGGTGTTGGGAACTGAAGCTTTCTTT.

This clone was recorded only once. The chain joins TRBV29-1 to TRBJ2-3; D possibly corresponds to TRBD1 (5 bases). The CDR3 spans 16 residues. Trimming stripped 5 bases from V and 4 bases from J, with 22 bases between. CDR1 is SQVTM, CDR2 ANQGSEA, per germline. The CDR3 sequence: CSVPDNGRVMADTQYF. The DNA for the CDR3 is TGCAGCGTTCCGGACAATGGTAGAGTGATGGCAGATACGCAGTATTTT.

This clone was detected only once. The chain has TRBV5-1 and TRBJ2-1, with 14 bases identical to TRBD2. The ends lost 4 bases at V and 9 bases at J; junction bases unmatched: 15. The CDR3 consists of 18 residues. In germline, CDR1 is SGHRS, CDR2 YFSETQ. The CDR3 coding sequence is TGCGCCAGCAGCCTACGGGCAACGACTAGCGGGGGGGCCGGTGAGCAGTTCTTC. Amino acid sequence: CASSLRATTSGGAGEQFF. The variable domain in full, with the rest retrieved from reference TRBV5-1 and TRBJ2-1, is KAGVTQTPRYLIKTRGQQVTLSCSPISGHRSVSWYQQTPGQGLQFLFEYFSETQRNKGNFPGRFSGRQFSNSRSEMNVSTLELGDSALYLCASSLRATTSGGAGEQFFGPGTRLTVL.

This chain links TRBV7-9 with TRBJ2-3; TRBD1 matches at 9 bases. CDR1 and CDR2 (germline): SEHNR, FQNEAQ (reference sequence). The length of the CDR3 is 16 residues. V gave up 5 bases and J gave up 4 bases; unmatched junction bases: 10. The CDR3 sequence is CASSQRRDRASDTQYF. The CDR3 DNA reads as TGTGCCAGCAGCCAGAGGCGGGACAGGGCTTCAGATACGCAGTATTTT.

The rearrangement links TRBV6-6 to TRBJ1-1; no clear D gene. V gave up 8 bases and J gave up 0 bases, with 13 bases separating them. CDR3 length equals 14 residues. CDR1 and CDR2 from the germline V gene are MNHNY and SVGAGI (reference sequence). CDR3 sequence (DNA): TGTGCCAGCTATATACAGAGCATGAACACTGAAGCTTTCTTT. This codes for CASYIQSMNTEAFF.

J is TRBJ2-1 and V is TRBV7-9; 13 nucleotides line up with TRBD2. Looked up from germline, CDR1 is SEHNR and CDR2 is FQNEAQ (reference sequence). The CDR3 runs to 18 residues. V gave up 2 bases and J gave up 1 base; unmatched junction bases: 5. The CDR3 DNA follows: TGTGCCAGCAGCTTACATCCGGGACTAGCGGGGTCCTACAATGAGCAGTTCTTC. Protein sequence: CASSLHPGLAGSYNEQFF.

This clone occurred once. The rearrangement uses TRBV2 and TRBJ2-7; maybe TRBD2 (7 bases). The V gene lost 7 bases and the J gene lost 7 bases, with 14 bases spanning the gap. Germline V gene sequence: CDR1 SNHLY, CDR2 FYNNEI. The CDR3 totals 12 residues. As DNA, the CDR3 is TGTGCCAGCAATAACAGGGAGGGAGAGCAGTACTTC. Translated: CASNNREGEQYF. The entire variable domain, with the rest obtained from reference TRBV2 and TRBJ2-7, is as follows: EPEVTQTPSHQVTQMGQEVILRCVPISNHLYFYWYRQILGQKVEFLVSFYNNEISEKSEIFDDQFSVERPDGSNFTLKIRSTKLEDSAMYFCASNNREGEQYFGPGTRLTVT.

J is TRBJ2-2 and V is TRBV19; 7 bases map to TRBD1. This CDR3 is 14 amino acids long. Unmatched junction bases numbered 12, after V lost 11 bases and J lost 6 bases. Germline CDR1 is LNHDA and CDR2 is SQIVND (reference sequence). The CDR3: CAGRQGFSAGELFF. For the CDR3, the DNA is TGTGCCGGCCGACAGGGATTTTCGGCCGGGGAGCTGTTTTTT.

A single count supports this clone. CDR3 sequence (DNA): TGTGCCAGCAGTGAACTAGCGGGGGGGGATACGCAGTATTTT. This encodes CASSELAGGDTQYF. This chain links TRBV6-4 with TRBJ2-3; TRBD2 matches 13 bases. V was pared by 3 bases and J by 6 bases, with 0 bases of the junction left unmatched. Germline CDR1 and CDR2: MRHNA and SNTAGT. This CDR3 is 14 amino acids long.

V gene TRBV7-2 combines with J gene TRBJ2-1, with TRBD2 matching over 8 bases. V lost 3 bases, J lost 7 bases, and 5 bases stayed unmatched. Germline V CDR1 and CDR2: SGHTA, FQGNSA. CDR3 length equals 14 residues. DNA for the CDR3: TGTGCCAGCAGCTTCGGGGGGGATCTGAATGAGCAGTTCTTC. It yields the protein CASSFGGDLNEQFF. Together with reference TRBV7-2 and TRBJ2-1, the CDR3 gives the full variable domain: GAGVSQSPSNKVTEKGKDVELRCDPISGHTALYWYRQSLGQGLEFLIYFQGNSAPDKSGLPSDRFSAERTGGSVSTLTIQRTQQEDSAVYLCASSFGGDLNEQFFGPGTRLTVL.

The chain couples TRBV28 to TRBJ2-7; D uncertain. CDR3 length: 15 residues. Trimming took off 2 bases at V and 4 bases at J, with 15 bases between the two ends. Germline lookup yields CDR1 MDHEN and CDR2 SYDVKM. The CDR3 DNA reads TGTGCCAGCAGTTTAAACGGCGCGATCAGGTACGAGCAGTACTTC. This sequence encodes CASSLNGAIRYEQYF.

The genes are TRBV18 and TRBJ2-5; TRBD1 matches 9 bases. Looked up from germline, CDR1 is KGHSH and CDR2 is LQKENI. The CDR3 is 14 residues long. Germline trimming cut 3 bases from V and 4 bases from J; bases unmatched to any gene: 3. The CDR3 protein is CASSPGQGRETQYF. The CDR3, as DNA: TGTGCCAGCTCACCGGGACAGGGCAGAGAGACCCAGTACTTC.

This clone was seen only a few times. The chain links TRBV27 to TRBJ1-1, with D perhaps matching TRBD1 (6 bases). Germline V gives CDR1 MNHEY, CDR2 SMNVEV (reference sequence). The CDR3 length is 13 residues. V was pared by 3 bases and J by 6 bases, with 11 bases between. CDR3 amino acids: CASSFSGGPEAFF. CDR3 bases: TGTGCCAGCAGTTTCTCGGGGGGGCCTGAAGCTTTCTTT.

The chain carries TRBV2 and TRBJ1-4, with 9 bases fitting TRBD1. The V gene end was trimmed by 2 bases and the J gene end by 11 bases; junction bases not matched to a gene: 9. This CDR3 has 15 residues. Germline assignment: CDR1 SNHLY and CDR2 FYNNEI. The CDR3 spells CASSERDRVPLKLFF. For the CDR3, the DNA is TGTGCCAGCAGTGAAAGGGACAGGGTCCCTTTGAAACTGTTTTTT. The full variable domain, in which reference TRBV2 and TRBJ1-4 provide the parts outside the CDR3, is EPEVTQTPSHQVTQMGQEVILRCVPISNHLYFYWYRQILGQKVEFLVSFYNNEISEKSEIFDDQFSVERPDGSNFTLKIRSTKLEDSAMYFCASSERDRVPLKLFFGSGTQLSVL.

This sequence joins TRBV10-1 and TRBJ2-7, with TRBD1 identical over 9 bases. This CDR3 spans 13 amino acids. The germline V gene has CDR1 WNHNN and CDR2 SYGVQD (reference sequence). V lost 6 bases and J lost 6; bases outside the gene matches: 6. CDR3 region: CASSTQTGGEQYF. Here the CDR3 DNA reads TGCGCCAGCAGCACCCAGACAGGGGGCGAGCAGTACTTC.

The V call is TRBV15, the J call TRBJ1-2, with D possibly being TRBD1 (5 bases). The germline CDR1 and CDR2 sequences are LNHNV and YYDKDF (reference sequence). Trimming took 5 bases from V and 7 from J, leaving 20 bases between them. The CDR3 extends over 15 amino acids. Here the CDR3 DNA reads TGTGCCACCAGCGACCGGTTGGGGCAGGCGGCTGGCTACACCTTC. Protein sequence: CATSDRLGQAAGYTF.

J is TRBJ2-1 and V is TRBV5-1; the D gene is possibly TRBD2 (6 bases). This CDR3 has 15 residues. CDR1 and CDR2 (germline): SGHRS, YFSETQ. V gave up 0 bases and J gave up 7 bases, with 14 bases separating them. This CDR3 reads CASSLEARLDNEQFF. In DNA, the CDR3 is TGCGCCAGCAGCTTGGAAGCCCGACTAGATAATGAGCAGTTCTTC.